This T cell receptor beta chain derives from a study of blood T cell repertoires in COVID-19. In the original processing: Amplification from reference gene primers served as the basis for estimated nucleated cell counts. The protocol was immunoSEQ multiplex PCR, while the TCRdb copy is restricted to in-frame clones and leaves out a portion. V and J calls and clone size are copied from that table; D and trimming were computed from the DNA. This table has roughly 150,000 clones, over 80% appearing once. Participants' reported clinical history set cohort assignment. This sequence was found in a woman between 35 and 50 years old who had recovered from COVID-19. Sequencing used PBMCs or T cells enriched from blood (not recorded which).

The CDR3 DNA is TGTGCCAGCAGTGAATGGGCCCAAGAGACCCAGTACTTC. It codes for CASSEWAQETQYF. This chain uses TRBV25-1 with TRBJ2-5; D is unclear. Germline CDR1 MGHDK, CDR2 SYGVNS. The V end lost 1 base, the J end lost 1 base, and 4 bases lay between the germline ends. CDR3 size: 13 residues.